These 6 T cell receptor beta chains share one sample of origin, sequenced in a study of blood T cell repertoires in COVID-19. Here immunoSEQ multiplex PCR was the method, and the copy in TCRdb shows in-frame clones only, minus some. The sample includes 210,000 or so clones, approximately 80% seen only once; the top ten take around 10%. Sequences were obtained from PBMCs or T cells enriched from blood (not recorded which). Receptors originate from a woman aged 50 to 65 with acute COVID-19.

V usage is TRBV6-5 and J usage is TRBJ2-1, with 10 positions matching TRBD2. V gave up 6 bases and J gave up 2 bases; unmatched junction bases: 4. CDR1 is MNHEY, CDR2 SVGAGI, per germline. The CDR3 consists of 15 residues. The CDR3 loop reads CASSTSGTTYNEQFF. CDR3 nucleotides: TGTGCCAGCAGCACTAGCGGGACCACCTACAATGAGCAGTTCTTC.

This chain uses TRBV2 with TRBJ2-7; D is perhaps TRBD1 (5 bases). This CDR3 has 11 amino acids. V was pared by 3 bases and J by 8 bases, with 8 bases between. Germline CDR1 is SNHLY and CDR2 is FYNNEI. The CDR3 bases are TGTGCCAGCAGTGAGGGGCTGCAGCAGTACTTC. It encodes CASSEGLQQYF.

The chain couples TRBV27 to TRBJ1-1; D may be TRBD1 (6 bases). Between the trimmed V and J ends, which lost 5 bases and 1 base, there was a span of 14 bases. The germline CDR1 and CDR2 sequences are MNHEY and SMNVEV (reference sequence). The CDR3 is 15 residues long. CDR3 in amino acids: CASSPLVQGNTEAFF. In DNA form, the CDR3 reads TGTGCCAGCAGTCCCCTCGTACAGGGGAACACTGAAGCTTTCTTT.

The gene calls are TRBV23-1 and TRBJ1-6; D gene ambiguous. TRBV23-1 carries the ORF label, with uncertain function. V was cut by 0 bases and J by 1 base, with 10 bases left in between. This CDR3 has 17 residues. CDR3 sequence reads: CASSQSGRGSYNSPLHF. The CDR3 coding sequence is TGCGCCAGCAGTCAATCTGGCCGCGGATCCTATAATTCACCCCTCCACTTT.

Concerning this clone itself: An end of the junction differs from the germline gene, which may be a read error. The chain combines TRBV19 with TRBJ2-3; 9 bases line up with TRBD2. Germline V gene lookup returns CDR1 LNHDA and CDR2 SQIVND (reference sequence). There are 17 residues in the CDR3. CDR3 loop: CASSIDSVGTSRDTQYF. The CDR3 DNA reads TGTGCCAGTAGTATAGATTCTGTCGGGACTAGCAGAGATACGCAGTATTTT.

This chain joins TRBV30 and TRBJ2-3, with 9 bases identical to TRBD1. This CDR3 region has 15 residues. The junction had 7 bases not matched to a gene; V was cut back by 3 bases and J by 3 bases. CDR1 is GTSNPN, CDR2 SVGIG, per germline (reference sequence). The CDR3 loop is CAWRPGQGGTDTQYF. The CDR3 coding sequence is TGTGCCTGGAGGCCGGGACAGGGCGGAACAGATACGCAGTATTTT. Variable domain in full (rest from reference TRBV30 and TRBJ2-3): SQTIHQWPATLVQPVGSPLSLECTVEGTSNPNLYWYRQAAGRGLQLLFYSVGIGQISSEVPQNLSASRPQDRQFILSSKKLLLSDSGFYLCAWRPGQGGTDTQYFGPGTRLTVL.